The T cell receptor (beta chain) described here comes from a study of blood T cell repertoires in COVID-19. On the study more broadly: The origin of the acute and convalescent COVID-19 samples was the United States, Italy and Spain. PBMCs, B-cell-depleted T cells, or T cells provided the cDNA or gDNA that made up the material.

With 5 bases removed from V and 3 bases from J, the gap between germline ends came to 5 bases. CDR1 and CDR2 from the germline V gene are SGHAT and FQNNGV. This CDR3 is built from 12 residues. Here immunoSEQ multiplex PCR was the method, and the copy in TCRdb shows in-frame clones only, minus some. The table includes a few hundred thousand clones, 80% to 85% detected once. The cohort comprised adults aged 18 to 89 years residing in under 25 US areas. Cohort 3 recovered donors had two negative PCRs, clearance, or symptom resolution. This TCR came from a middle-aged woman who had recovered from COVID-19. The sample was PBMCs or T cells enriched from blood (not recorded which). The chain uses TRBV11-2 and TRBJ2-1, with D unclear. CDR3 in amino acids: CASSGGYNEQFF. The CDR3 DNA sequence: TGTGCCAGCAGCGGCGGCTACAATGAGCAGTTCTTC.